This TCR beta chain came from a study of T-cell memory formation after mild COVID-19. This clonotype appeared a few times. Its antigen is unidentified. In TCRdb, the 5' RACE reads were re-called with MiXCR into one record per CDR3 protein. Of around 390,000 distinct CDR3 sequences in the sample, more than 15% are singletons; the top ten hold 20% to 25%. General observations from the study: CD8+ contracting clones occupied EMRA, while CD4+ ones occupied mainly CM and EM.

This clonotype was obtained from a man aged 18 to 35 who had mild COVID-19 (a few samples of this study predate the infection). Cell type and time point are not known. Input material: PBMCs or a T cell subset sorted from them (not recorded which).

In DNA form, the CDR3 reads TGTGCCAGCAGTTCAGTAGCGCGGGTGGGCGATGAGCAGTTCTTC. It is translated as CASSSVARVGDEQFF. This chain joins TRBV27 and TRBJ2-1, with D tentatively TRBD2 (5 bases). Trimming cost V 4 bases and J 8 bases, with 18 bases left between them. This CDR3 has 15 amino acids. Germline CDR1 and CDR2: MNHEY and SMNVEV (reference sequence).